One T cell receptor (beta chain) is described in this entry. Source study methods: Quantification of nucleated cells was approximated via reference gene primer amplification. Clones were read by immunoSEQ multiplex PCR, and TCRdb kept only the in-frame ones, dropping some. V, J and clone size are taken as reported in that table, and D and trimming were inferred from the DNA itself. Among hundreds of thousands of clones, 85% to 90% were seen once, and the ten largest hold roughly 0.25%. Germline V lookup: CDR1 GTSNPN, CDR2 SVGIG (reference sequence). This CDR3 contains 13 residues. V lost 2 bases and J lost 11, with 18 bases in between. The entry originates in a study of blood T cell repertoires in COVID-19. Study details: The samples span acute and convalescent COVID-19 from the United States, Italy and Spain. T cells, B-cell-depleted T cells, or PBMCs provided the cDNA or gDNA that served as material.

This rearrangement joins TRBV30 to TRBJ1-1; tentatively, D is TRBD1 (6 bases). What was sequenced was peripheral blood. The receptor was derived from a woman younger than 35 with acute or convalescent COVID-19. The CDR3: CAWSPTTGMRAFF. For the CDR3, the DNA is TGTGCCTGGAGTCCTACTACAGGGATGCGCGCTTTCTTT.